These 18 T cell receptor beta chains came from one sample sequenced in a study of CD8+CD57+ T cells in acquired aplastic anemia. Patients sequenced had flow cytometry evidence of CD8+CD57+ cell expansion. TCR beta VDJ and CDR3 were profiled, and genomic DNA was the template. TCRdb ran MiXCR on the reads and lists one entry per CDR3 protein. Counted here are 310,000 or so distinct CDR3 sequences, 56% occurring once; the ten biggest clones make up 1.3%. Material: sorted CD4+, CD8+, or CD8+CD57+ T cells (not recorded which) from PBMCs. Every receptor here comes from a human donor with aplastic anemia.

This clonotype was counted many times. The rearrangement joins TRBV2 to TRBJ2-2; D not resolved. CDR3 length: 12 amino acids. CDR1 is SNHLY, CDR2 FYNNEI, per germline. The germline V and J ends were trimmed by 6 bases and 8 bases, with 10 bases remaining between them. CDR3 sequence reads: CASRGDGGELFF. DNA for the CDR3: TGTGCCAGCAGAGGTGACGGAGGGGAGCTGTTTTTT.

This clonotype came up once. This sequence joins TRBV2 and TRBJ2-7; 8 bases align to TRBD1. The CDR3 sequence is 16 residues long. Trimming removed 5 bases from V and 0 bases from J; junction bases left unmatched: 9. Germline-derived CDR1 and CDR2 are SNHLY and FYNNEI. The DNA of the CDR3 is TGTGCCAGCAGTCGACAGGGGCGGGGCTTCTCCTACGAGCAGTACTTC. Its translation is CASSRQGRGFSYEQYF.

The J gene is TRBJ2-7, the V gene TRBV20-1, with 7 nucleotides matching TRBD2. Germline V CDR1 and CDR2: DFQATT, SNEGSKA (reference sequence). Trimming took 3 bases from V and 0 from J; bases not matched to a gene: 11. The CDR3 spans 16 residues. The CDR3 region is CSASRASGGNSYEQYF. The CDR3 DNA reads as TGCAGTGCTAGTCGGGCTAGCGGAGGAAACTCCTACGAGCAGTACTTC.

This clonotype was detected many times. The V call is TRBV6-2 or TRBV6-3, the J call TRBJ2-7; 9 bases map to TRBD1. Trimming took 2 bases from V and 0 from J; bases not matched to a gene: 2. From germline, CDR1 is MNHEY and CDR2 SVGEGT. The CDR3 totals 15 residues. The CDR3 loop reads CASSYGTGYSYEQYF. Written as DNA, the CDR3 is TGTGCCAGCAGTTACGGGACAGGGTACTCCTACGAGCAGTACTTC.

This chain connects TRBV19 to TRBJ1-2, with 11 nucleotides matching TRBD1. The CDR3 is 17 residues long. Germline assignment: CDR1 LNHDA and CDR2 SQIVND (reference sequence). Trimming took 1 base from V and 0 from J; bases not matched to a gene: 4. In DNA, the CDR3 is TGTGCCAGTAGTATAGGGACAGGGGGCCCGGCTAACTATGGCTACACCTTC. It is translated as CASSIGTGGPANYGYTF.

A note on this clonotype: This could be a read error, since a much larger clone is one nucleotide away. This chain uses TRBV6-5 with TRBJ1-4; D is unresolved. The CDR3 is made up of 16 amino acids. Germline V CDR1 and CDR2: MNHEY, SVGAGI. V was trimmed by 5 bases and J by 3 bases, leaving 16 bases between them. The CDR3 spells CASSESYGPANEKLFF. Here the CDR3 DNA reads TGTGCCAGCAGTGAATCCTATGGGCCAGCTAATGAAAAACTGTTTTTT.

The rearrangement uses TRBV12-3 or TRBV12-4 and TRBJ2-5, with D perhaps assigned TRBD1 or TRBD2 (5 bases each). Trimming took off 6 bases at V and 4 bases at J, with 12 bases between the two ends. The CDR3 spans 13 residues. The CDR3 reads CASRPPGTETQYF. The CDR3 DNA reads TGTGCCAGCAGGCCCCCCGGGACAGAGACCCAGTACTTC.

This clonotype was seen many times. This chain uses TRBV19 with TRBJ2-1, with 7 bases that match TRBD1. Trimming cost V 4 bases and J 4 bases; bases outside gene matches: 7. Germline V gene sequence: CDR1 LNHDA, CDR2 SQIVND (reference sequence). This CDR3 spans 15 amino acids. The CDR3 region has the DNA TGTGCCAGTAGTACCGGGACAGTAGTATACAATGAGCAGTTCTTC. Translating it yields CASSTGTVVYNEQFF.

This clonotype has ten or more counts. This chain uses TRBV12-3 or TRBV12-4 with TRBJ2-1; the match to TRBD2 covers 7 bases. The CDR3 sequence is 13 residues long. V dropped 5 bases and J dropped 9; count of bases not matched to a gene: 7. DNA of the CDR3: TGTGCCAGCAGTCCTCGACTAGCAGGTGAGCAGTTCTTC. This encodes CASSPRLAGEQFF.

This chain joins TRBV29-1 and TRBJ2-7; the D gene could be TRBD1 or TRBD2 (5 bases each). Deletions cut 5 bases from V and 0 bases from J, with 11 bases between. Germline V gene sequence: CDR1 SQVTM, CDR2 ANQGSEA. This CDR3 is built from 13 residues. The CDR3 DNA sequence: TGCAGCGTTTGGGACGGTGCCTCCTACGAGCAGTACTTC. It yields the protein CSVWDGASYEQYF.

This clonotype was detected only once. The chain is built from TRBV19 and TRBJ2-2; D is undetermined. This CDR3 is 11 amino acids long. The V end lost 7 bases, the J end lost 12 bases, and 12 bases lay between the germline ends. The germline V gene has CDR1 LNHDA and CDR2 SQIVND (reference sequence). CDR3 coding DNA: TGTGCCAGTAAGATGGTGGAGAAGCTGTTTTTT. Amino acids: CASKMVEKLFF.

In its sample, this clonotype was seen once. The rearrangement uses TRBV11-3 and TRBJ2-7; weak D call: TRBD2 (6 bases). This CDR3 is 16 amino acids long. Trimming left V 7 bases short and J 2 bases short, with 21 bases between. Germline CDR1 and CDR2: SGHNT and YENEEA. The CDR3 protein is CASIRVVGTGTYEQYF. The CDR3, as DNA: TGTGCCAGCATACGAGTCGTGGGGACTGGCACCTACGAGCAGTACTTC.

The V and J genes are TRBV2 and TRBJ2-3, with 12 bases identical to TRBD2. Losses at the gene ends were 5 bases for V and 5 bases for J; bases not matched to a gene: 8. The CDR3 is 16 amino acids. CDR1 SNHLY and CDR2 FYNNEI come from the germline V gene. Written as DNA, the CDR3 is TGTGCCAGCAGTTACGCTAGCGGGGGGGCGGGAGATACGCAGTATTTT. Its protein is CASSYASGGAGDTQYF.

The V call is TRBV3-1, the J call TRBJ1-4; maybe TRBD1 (5 bases). Trimming took 0 bases from V and 0 from J, leaving 11 bases between them. The CDR3 runs to 17 residues. The germline V gene has CDR1 LGHDT and CDR2 YNNKEL (reference sequence). This chain's CDR3 is CASSQDRVPATNEKLFF. The DNA for the CDR3 is TGTGCCAGCAGCCAAGACAGGGTTCCTGCAACTAATGAAAAACTGTTTTTT.

This clonotype was seen ten or more times. This rearrangement joins TRBV10-3 to TRBJ1-5; possible D gene TRBD1, 5 bases. This CDR3 contains 14 residues. Germline values: CDR1 ENHRY, CDR2 SYGVKD. V lost 0 bases and J 8 bases, leaving 11 bases between the germline ends. The CDR3 DNA reads as TGTGCCATCAGTGAGTCGAGGGGACGCGAGCCCCAGCATTTT. Translation gives CAISESRGREPQHF.

The rearrangement links TRBV7-3 to TRBJ2-2; 7 bases are a match to TRBD1. V was pared by 0 bases and J by 3 bases, with 7 bases of the junction left unmatched. The CDR3 sequence is 17 residues long. CDR1 and CDR2 (germline): SGHTA, FQGTGA. As DNA, the CDR3 is TGTGCCAGCAGCTTAACGAGCGGCCAGGGGGACACCGGGGAGCTGTTTTTT. Encoded protein: CASSLTSGQGDTGELFF.

This sequence joins TRBV29-1 and TRBJ2-7; D perhaps matches TRBD2 (7 bases). The V and J ends lost 0 bases and 0 bases respectively, with 12 bases between them. The CDR3 consists of 15 residues. Germline V gene sequence: CDR1 SQVTM, CDR2 ANQGSEA. CDR3 region: CSVEDLGGPSYEQYF. CDR3 coding DNA: TGCAGCGTTGAAGATCTGGGGGGGCCCTCCTACGAGCAGTACTTC.

The chain combines TRBV7-2 with TRBJ1-4, with D possibly being TRBD1 (5 bases). V dropped 7 bases and J dropped 5 bases, with 11 bases sitting between them. Germline lookup yields CDR1 SGHTA and CDR2 FQGNSA. The CDR3 runs to 13 residues. As DNA, the CDR3 is TGTGCCAGCACGGTCAGGGTGAATGAAAAACTGTTTTTT. It translates to CASTVRVNEKLFF.